This paragraph reports one T cell receptor (beta chain). A far larger clone is one nucleotide away, so this likely arose from a read error. This sample is drawn from a study of shared clonotypes between healthy human individuals. Replicate PCRs were loaded with approximately 310 ng DNA from unsorted PBMC, about 30,000 T cell genomes. The data were produced by immunoSEQ multiplex PCR, yet TCRdb's version contains in-frame clones alone and is incomplete. The profile shows approximately 470,000 clones, roughly 80% of them singletons. Every donor, a Caucasian adult, lived in Nashville, Tennessee. The sequence was collected from a woman between 40 and 50 years old in good health. Some clones in this sample may be carry-over from other donors' samples. Sample: PBMCs.

The DNA of the CDR3 is TGTGCCAGCAGTGTAGGGGGCACTGAAGCTTTCTTT. Translation gives CASSVGGTEAFF. This rearrangement joins TRBV27 to TRBJ1-1, with a tentative D call TRBD1 (6 bases). This CDR3 has 12 amino acids. CDR1 is MNHEY, CDR2 SMNVEV, per germline (reference sequence). Trimming left V 5 bases short and J 4 bases short, with 8 bases between.